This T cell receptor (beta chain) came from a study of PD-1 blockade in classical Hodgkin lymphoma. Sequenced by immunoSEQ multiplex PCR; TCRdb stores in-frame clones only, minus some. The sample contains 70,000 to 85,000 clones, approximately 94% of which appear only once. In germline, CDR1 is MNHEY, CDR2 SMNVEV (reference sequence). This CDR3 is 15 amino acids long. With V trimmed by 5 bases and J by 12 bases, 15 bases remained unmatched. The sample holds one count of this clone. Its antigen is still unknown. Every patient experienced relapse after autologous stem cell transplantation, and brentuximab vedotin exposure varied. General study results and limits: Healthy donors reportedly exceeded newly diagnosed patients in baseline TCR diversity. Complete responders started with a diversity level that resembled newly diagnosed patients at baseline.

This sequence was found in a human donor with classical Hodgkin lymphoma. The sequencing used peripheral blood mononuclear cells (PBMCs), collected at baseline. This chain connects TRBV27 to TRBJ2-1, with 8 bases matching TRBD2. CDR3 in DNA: TGTGCCAGCAGTCCGCATATTCAGGGACTAGTTGCGCAGTTCTTC. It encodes CASSPHIQGLVAQFF.